A selection of T cell receptor beta chains follows, all from one sample in a study of T cell repertoires in cytomegalovirus infection. In TCRdb, the reads were re-called with MiXCR into one record per CDR3 protein. The sample yields approximately 500,000 distinct CDR3 sequences, approximately 15% seen once. Sequencing input: CD8+ T cells from PBMCs. The receptors shown here come from a human donor in good health (CMV status not recorded). Some clones in this sample may be carry-over from other donors' samples. CDR3s include the opening cysteine and the closing phenylalanine or tryptophan. The order of the fields is V gene, D gene, clone size, J gene, CDR3 DNA, CDR3 protein. D genes are given only for firm matches. Size is omitted from some rows. Given values are once, few, many or a class for expanded clones.

TRBV11-2	.	many	TRBJ2-1	TGTGCCAGCAGCTTAGGGGGACGTAGCTCCTACAATGAGCAGTTCTTC	CASSLGGRSSYNEQFF
TRBV6-4	TRBD2	.	TRBJ2-1	TGTGCCAGCAGTGAGGTTAATAGCGGGAGGGTCCACAATGAGCAGTTCTTC	CASSEVNSGRVHNEQFF
TRBV6-1	.	many	TRBJ1-6	TGTGCCAGCTCTAGATCGGAAGACTCCTATAATTCACCCCTCCACTTT	CASSRSEDSYNSPLHF
TRBV7-9	.	many	TRBJ2-3	TGTGCCAGCAGCACTCCAGACCTCACAGATACGCAGTATTTT	CASSTPDLTDTQYF
TRBV7-8	TRBD1	few	TRBJ2-7	TGTGCCAGCAGCTTAGATCAGACAGGGGGGTTACTTGAGCAGTACTTC	CASSLDQTGGLLEQYF
TRBV6-5	.	many	TRBJ2-3	TGTGCCAGCAGTTACGTTAGCACAGATACGCAGTATTTT	CASSYVSTDTQYF
TRBV27	TRBD1	once	TRBJ1-2	TGTGCCAGCAGCGGGACAGGGGCAATGGGCTATGGCTACACCTTC	CASSGTGAMGYGYTF
TRBV5-1	.	few	TRBJ1-1	TGCGCCAGCAGCTTGTACGGGGGGGAGGGGACTGAAGCTTTCTTT	CASSLYGGEGTEAFF
TRBV9	.	.	TRBJ2-2	TGTGCCAGCAGCTTCCACAGGGCTGGGGAGCTGTTTTTT	CASSFHRAGELFF
TRBV7-9	.	many	TRBJ2-7	TGTGCCAGCAGCTCTGACGGGGACCTCTACGAGCAGTACTTC	CASSSDGDLYEQYF
TRBV27	.	many	TRBJ1-3	TGTGCCAGCAGTTTGAGTCAGAGCTCTGGAAACACCATATATTTT	CASSLSQSSGNTIYF
TRBV7-3	.	few	TRBJ1-1	TGTGCCAGCAGCCAATCAGGTGCTGGGACTGAAGCTTTCTTT	CASSQSGAGTEAFF
TRBV15	.	.	TRBJ1-1	TGTGCCACCAGCAGAGATACGGGGAACACTGAAGCTTTCTTT	CATSRDTGNTEAFF
TRBV12-3/TRBV12-4	.	many	TRBJ1-5	TGTGCCAGCAGTTTTGGCCAGCCCCAGCATTTT	CASSFGQPQHF
TRBV7-9	.	many	TRBJ2-1	TGTGCCAGCATCTACCGGACCGGCTCCTACAATGAGCAGTTCTTC	CASIYRTGSYNEQFF
TRBV5-5	.	.	TRBJ2-6	TGTGCCAGCCACGACTGGGGGGCCAACGTCCTGACTTTC	CASHDWGANVLTF
TRBV24-1	.	few	TRBJ1-2	TGTGCCACCAGGGAGGGGGGGGCCGGCTATGGCTACACCTTC	CATREGGAGYGYTF
TRBV7-9	.	many	TRBJ2-1	TGTGCCAGCAGCAACACCTACAATGAGCAGTTCTTC	CASSNTYNEQFF
TRBV9	.	few	TRBJ1-2	TGTGCCAGCAGCGGGGCCTATGGCTACACCTTC	CASSGAYGYTF
TRBV9	TRBD1	many	TRBJ1-2	TGTGCCAGCAGCCCCACAGGGGGATATGGCTACACCTTC	CASSPTGGYGYTF
TRBV11-2	.	many	TRBJ1-2	TGTGCCAGCAGCTTGCCCAGGCCTATAGACTATGGCTACACCTTC	CASSLPRPIDYGYTF
TRBV5-6	.	.	TRBJ2-1	TGTGCCAGCAGCTTATGGGGCGCATCCCTCAATGAGCAGTTCTTC	CASSLWGASLNEQFF
TRBV11-2	.	many	TRBJ1-6	TGTGCCAGCAGCTTAGCCGGGCCGGGACGTAGCTCCTATAATTCACCCCTCCACTTT	CASSLAGPGRSSYNSPLHF
TRBV7-8	.	many	TRBJ2-1	TGTGCCAGCAGCTTAAGGGGGGAGGAGCGGGGCAATGAGCAGTTCTTC	CASSLRGEERGNEQFF
TRBV12-5	.	few	TRBJ2-7	TGTGTTAGCTCTGGGCCAACCTACGAGCAGTACTTC	CVSSGPTYEQYF
TRBV28	.	few	TRBJ2-7	TGTGCCAGCGCTGTACAGGGGGGGAACTACGAGCAGTACTTC	CASAVQGGNYEQYF
TRBV4-2	.	many	TRBJ1-1	TGTGCCAGCAGCCAAGACGGCACTGAAGCTTTCTTT	CASSQDGTEAFF
TRBV7-4	TRBD2	few	TRBJ2-5	TGTGCCAGCAGCTCAAGGACTAGCGGGAGCTTGGAGACCCAGTACTTC	CASSSRTSGSLETQYF
TRBV12-3/TRBV12-4	.	.	TRBJ2-1	TGTGCAAGCAGTTTAGCGTGCAGGGGCTCCTACAATGATCAGTTCTTC	CASSLACRGSYNDQFF
TRBV7-4	.	.	TRBJ2-1	TGTGCCAGCAGCTTAGAGGGAGAGGAGCGAAGCTCCTACAATGAGCAGTTCTTC	CASSLEGEERSSYNEQFF
TRBV6-1	TRBD1	few	TRBJ2-7	TGTGCCAGCCTCCCTCAGGGGGCTAGCTCCTACGAGCAGTACTTC	CASLPQGASSYEQYF
TRBV7-9	TRBD2	.	TRBJ2-1	TGTGCCAGCAGCTTAAAGCGGGGGGGGGAGCAGTTCTTC	CASSLKRGGEQFF
TRBV7-9	TRBD1	many	TRBJ1-4	TGTGCCAGCAGCTTAGGGCAGGGGGCAGGAAAACTGTTTTTT	CASSLGQGAGKLFF
TRBV25-1	.	few	TRBJ2-5	TGTGCCAGCAGTCCGCACAGGTTGGGAGAGACCCAGTACTTC	CASSPHRLGETQYF
TRBV7-3	.	many	TRBJ1-2	TGTGCCAGCAGCTTAACGCCCCTCCTCGGGACACATGGCTACACCTTC	CASSLTPLLGTHGYTF
TRBV4-1	.	few	TRBJ1-1	TGCGCCAGCAGCCAAGATCCGGGGGCCCCTCTTCTAACTGAAGCTTTCTTT	CASSQDPGAPLLTEAFF
TRBV5-1	TRBD2	.	TRBJ2-2	TGCGCCAGCGGTACTAGCGGACCTACCGGGGAGCTGTTTTTT	CASGTSGPTGELFF
TRBV6-5	.	many	TRBJ2-1	TGTGCCAGCAGGGAAGGTGTAGGACAGTCCTACAATGAGCAGTTCTTC	CASREGVGQSYNEQFF
TRBV15	.	.	TRBJ2-1	TGTGCCACCAGCAGAGGCCCCGCCGGGACACGCTACTATGAGCAGTTCTTC	CATSRGPAGTRYYEQFF
TRBV2	.	many	TRBJ2-1	TGTGCCAGCAGTGGAATGGCCGGGGACAATGAGCAGTTCTTC	CASSGMAGDNEQFF
TRBV13	.	.	TRBJ2-2	TGTGCCACCACCCGGCTCCTTGGCACCGGGGAGCTGTTTTTT	CATTRLLGTGELFF
TRBV28	.	many	TRBJ1-5	TGTGCCAGCAGTTTCCCCCTTCGGACCCTAAATCAGCCCCAGCATTTT	CASSFPLRTLNQPQHF
TRBV29-1	.	.	TRBJ1-2	TGCAGCGTTGAAACAGGGAGAGGTTATGGCTACACCTTC	CSVETGRGYGYTF
TRBV11-2	.	.	TRBJ2-2	TGTGCCAGCAGCTTAGAGGGTTGGTCCGGGGAGCTGTTTTTT	CASSLEGWSGELFF
TRBV5-4	TRBD2	many	TRBJ2-3	TGTGCCAGCAGCTGGGTGCGACTAGCGGGGAACACAGATACGCAGTATTTT	CASSWVRLAGNTDTQYF
TRBV24-1	.	.	TRBJ2-2	TGTGCCACCAGTGATGCGACTAGGAAAGACACCGGGGAGCTGTTTTTT	CATSDATRKDTGELFF
TRBV19	.	many	TRBJ1-5	TGTGCCAGTACGGAGATACAAGCAAGTCAGCCCCAGCATTTT	CASTEIQASQPQHF
TRBV14	.	many	TRBJ2-7	TGTGCCAGCAGCTCAGTTCACTCCTACGAGCAGTACTTC	CASSSVHSYEQYF
TRBV7-9	.	many	TRBJ1-3	TGTGCCAGCGGACCCCGGGCCACTCTTGGGGGAGACACCATATATTTT	CASGPRATLGGDTIYF
TRBV2	TRBD2	few	TRBJ2-7	TGTGCCAGCAAGGGGAGGGCAGGACGTACCTACGAGCAGTACTTC	CASKGRAGRTYEQYF
TRBV7-6	.	.	TRBJ2-7	TGTGCCAGCAGCTCTACAGATTCCTACGTGCAGTACTTC	CASSSTDSYVQYF
TRBV30	TRBD2	.	TRBJ2-1	TGTGCCATTAGCGGGAGGACCTACAATGAGCAGTTCTTC	CAISGRTYNEQFF
TRBV4-1	.	many	TRBJ2-1	TGCGCCAGCAGCCAAGGTCTGGCGGACATACTCTCCTACAATGAGCAGTTCTTC	CASSQGLADILSYNEQFF
TRBV7-8	.	many	TRBJ1-5	TGTGCCAGCAGCTTACGGGACTGGAACAATCAGCCCCAGCATTTT	CASSLRDWNNQPQHF
TRBV30	TRBD2	few	TRBJ2-1	TGTGCCTGGAGTGTGGGTAGCGGGACCAATGAGCAGTTCTTC	CAWSVGSGTNEQFF